This TCR beta chain was retrieved from a study of regulatory T cells in long-lasting Graves disease (dated by TCRdb to the early 2020s). For context, the study as a whole: Persistent Graves' disease meant more than 5 years of antithyroid drug treatment with TSH receptor autoantibodies that stayed positive. This study used TCR sequencing and RNA sequencing of peripheral blood to compare persistent Graves' disease patients against newly diagnosed Graves' disease patients. In the clinical cohort, patients with persistent Graves' disease had used antithyroid drugs for an average of about 10 years. A total of around 35 samples underwent TCR sequencing: some 13 from persistent and some 20 from newly diagnosed Graves' disease patients. The study was conducted in China and was registered as a clinical trial. Study-wide findings and limitations: Patients with persistent disease shared more public clonotypes (fewer than 3,000) than newly diagnosed patients did (approximately 990). Sequencing and analysis were restricted to the TCR beta chain. As a limitation, the authors acknowledged that the small sample size may reduce accuracy. Preferential use of TRBV28, TRBJ1-2 and TRBJ2-5 was observed in persistent disease, whereas TRBV20-1 and TRBJ2-1 were favored in newly diagnosed disease. Only peripheral blood was studied, because thyroid tissue, the primary lesion, was inaccessible. Persistent Graves' disease patients showed lower TCR Shannon entropy and fewer highly expanded clones than newly diagnosed patients, suggesting clonal expansion.

The germline V gene supplies CDR1 SGHAT and CDR2 FQNNGV. From cysteine to phenylalanine, the CDR3 is 15 amino acids long. Only the CDR3 region is kept as DNA, spanning 45 bases read in frame from base 1. Germline trimming: 4 bases from V, 3 bases from J; junction bases outside gene matches: 4. The time point label, read with the paper, signifies: persistent/refractory GD, antithyroid drugs over 5 years with positive TRAb. For both TCR sequencing and RNA sequencing, RNA was extracted from PBMCs using TRIzol. The diagnosis of Graves' disease was made according to American Thyroid Association guidelines. The patients came from an endocrinology department in Xi'an, China. From each patient, about 9 milliliters of peripheral blood was collected into an EDTA anticoagulant tube. PBMCs were isolated by Ficoll Paque Plus density gradient separation without further T cell sorting. An Agilent 2100 Bioanalyzer and agarose gel were used to assess RNA quality, and a NanoDrop 2000 was used to measure RNA concentration.

This clonotype was seen repeatedly, ten times or more. Which antigen it targets is not known. Qualities for individual bases were not recorded, and no much larger clone is one base off. Libraries came from multiplex PCR. Sequencing was performed on an Illumina HiSeq 4000. To build TCR beta libraries, CDR3 regions were amplified by Arm-PCR using iRepertoire HTBI primers. PCR products were gel purified before sequencing. The original methods were these. Gene usage analysis of CDR3 amino acid clonotypes used the 62 TRBV and 14 to 15 TRBJ segments found across samples. COPE and FqMerger were used to merge the filtered high-quality paired reads into contigs. Contigs were aligned with BLAST to IMGT TRBV, TRBD and TRBJ reference genes, and CDR3 was defined per IMGT. Any clonotype with a frequency above 0.1% was counted as a highly expanded clone. Repertoire diversity was measured by Shannon entropy, and V-J evenness by the Gini coefficient. Public clonotypes were defined as clonotypes shared by more than one individual. TCRdb cleaned the public reads at Q25 with fastp, built clones with MiXCR and kept in-frame beta chains. Identical CDR3 protein sequences are pooled into one entry, listed with their most common genes and DNA. The V and J calls shown here were made by TCRdb, not taken from the authors' results. Present in this sample are roughly 400,000 distinct CDR3 sequences, around 20% of which were seen just once. Of the sample, approximately 14% falls within the top ten clones.

This sample comprised peripheral blood mononuclear cells (PBMCs), obtained when the disease was refractory, from a patient treated with antithyroid drugs. The sequence derives from a female donor with Graves disease. Recombination connected TRBV11-2 to TRBJ2-2; the junction holds 8 bases that match TRBD2. The DNA sequence is given as TGTGCCAGCAGCTCCAGCGGGAGTTACACCGGGGAGCTGTTTTTT. Translated, this gives CASSSSGSYTGELFF.